What follows are 21 T cell receptor beta chains derived from one specimen sequenced in a study of control samples from healthy donors and cancer patients. Sequenced by immunoSEQ multiplex PCR; TCRdb stores in-frame clones only, minus some. Of approximately 100,000 clones listed, around 89% are singletons. The sequencing input was blood. Receptors were obtained from a woman in her 50s in good health.

In DNA form, the CDR3 reads TGTGCCAGCACCACACGGGGGCCCCCCGGGGAGCTGTTTTTT. Its translation is CASTTRGPPGELFF. This chain uses TRBV9 with TRBJ2-2, with D perhaps assigned TRBD1 or TRBD2 (6 bases each). The V gene lost 6 bases and the J gene lost 6 bases, with 15 bases spanning the gap. CDR1 and CDR2 (germline): SGDLS, YYNGEE. The CDR3 is made up of 14 amino acids.

The V call is TRBV7-8, the J call TRBJ2-2; 12 bases are shared with TRBD2. CDR1 is SGHVS, CDR2 FQNEAQ, per germline. The CDR3 loop spans 18 amino acids. J gave up 7 bases and V 5 bases, and 14 bases lay outside the gene matches. The CDR3 nucleotides read TGTGCCAGCAGCACACCGGCTGGACTAGCGGGGAGGGTCGGGGAGCTGTTTTTT. Residues: CASSTPAGLAGRVGELFF.

The gene calls are TRBV11-1 and TRBJ2-5; D remains ambiguous. There are 15 residues in the CDR3. Germline V gene lookup returns CDR1 SGHAT and CDR2 FQDESV (reference sequence). Trimming cost V 1 base and J 4 bases, with 13 bases left between them. CDR3 nucleotides: TGTGCCAGCAGCTTAGGAGGTTCGGTGAGAGAGACCCAGTACTTC. This codes for CASSLGGSVRETQYF.

The rearrangement uses TRBV29-1 and TRBJ2-1, with D tentatively TRBD1 or TRBD2 (5 bases each). Looked up from germline, CDR1 is SQVTM and CDR2 is ANQGSEA. The V end lost 0 bases, the J end lost 0 bases, and 15 bases lay between the germline ends. This CDR3 region has 17 residues. CDR3 loop: CSVEDGTGRPSYNEQFF. Written as DNA, the CDR3 is TGCAGCGTTGAAGATGGGACGGGAAGGCCCTCCTACAATGAGCAGTTCTTC.

The V and J genes are TRBV2 and TRBJ2-4; weak D call: TRBD1 (6 bases). The CDR3 is made up of 16 amino acids. The germline gives CDR1 SNHLY, CDR2 FYNNEI. Between the trimmed V and J ends, which lost 6 bases and 0 bases, there was a span of 15 bases. This CDR3 is CASSKEDSIAKNIQYF. The CDR3 bases are TGTGCCAGCAGCAAAGAGGACAGTATAGCCAAAAACATTCAGTACTTC. Drawing the rest from reference TRBV2 and TRBJ2-4, the complete variable domain is EPEVTQTPSHQVTQMGQEVILRCVPISNHLYFYWYRQILGQKVEFLVSFYNNEISEKSEIFDDQFSVERPDGSNFTLKIRSTKLEDSAMYFCASSKEDSIAKNIQYFGAGTRLSVL.

V usage is TRBV7-9 and J usage is TRBJ1-1; a weak D match, TRBD1 (5 bases). Trimming left V 5 bases short and J 10 bases short, with 14 bases between. CDR1 SEHNR and CDR2 FQNEAQ come from the germline V gene (reference sequence). This CDR3 comprises 12 residues. In DNA, the CDR3 is TGTGCCAGCAGCCCCGACAGCCGGGGAGCTTTCTTT. Translating gives CASSPDSRGAFF.

The chain links TRBV15 to TRBJ2-1, with D possibly matching TRBD2 (6 bases). From germline, CDR1 is LNHNV and CDR2 YYDKDF (reference sequence). Trimming stripped 1 base from V and 4 bases from J, with 17 bases between. The CDR3 totals 17 residues. CDR3 region: CATSRVPGGIGYNEQFF. CDR3 DNA sequence: TGTGCCACCAGCAGAGTGCCAGGCGGGATTGGGTACAATGAGCAGTTCTTC.

The chain is built from TRBV5-1 and TRBJ1-2, with 7 bases fitting TRBD1. CDR1 SGHRS and CDR2 YFSETQ come from the germline V gene. J gave up 4 bases and V 3 bases, and 3 bases lay outside the gene matches. The CDR3 is 13 residues long. The CDR3 reads CASSWTGTYGYTF. The CDR3 coding sequence is TGCGCCAGCAGCTGGACAGGTACCTATGGCTACACCTTC.

The chain carries TRBV11-2 and TRBJ1-1; the match to TRBD1 covers 7 bases. V lost 4 bases, J lost 5 bases, and 7 bases stayed unmatched. Germline V gene sequence: CDR1 SGHAT, CDR2 FQNNGV. This CDR3 comprises 14 residues. CDR3 sequence (DNA): TGTGCCAGCAGCTCAAGTCAGACAGGGACTGAAGCTTTCTTT. Amino acid sequence: CASSSSQTGTEAFF.

The chain links TRBV19 to TRBJ2-7; D could derive from TRBD1 or TRBD2 (6 bases each). V was trimmed by 6 bases and J by 0 bases, leaving 12 bases between them. This CDR3 comprises 14 residues. The V gene's germline CDR1 is LNHDA and CDR2 SQIVND (reference sequence). The chain's CDR3 is CASSAGHPSYEQYF. The DNA for the CDR3 is TGTGCCAGTAGCGCGGGACATCCCTCCTACGAGCAGTACTTC.

The chain uses TRBV19 and TRBJ1-2; tentatively, D is TRBD1 (6 bases). The CDR3 has 17 amino acids. Germline V CDR1 and CDR2: LNHDA, SQIVND (reference sequence). V lost 2 bases and J lost 5, with 21 bases in between. This CDR3 reads CASSIPRGTRNSYGYTF. The CDR3 DNA reads TGTGCCAGTAGTATACCCCGTGGGACACGGAATTCTTATGGCTACACCTTC. The full variable domain, its missing parts supplied by reference TRBV19 and TRBJ1-2, is DGGITQSPKYLFRKEGQNVTLSCEQNLNHDAMYWYRQDPGQGLRLIYYSQIVNDFQKGDIAEGYSVSREKKESFPLTVTSAQKNPTAFYLCASSIPRGTRNSYGYTFGSGTRLTVV.

Only one count was recorded for this clone. The chain joins TRBV30 to TRBJ2-2; 7 positions match TRBD1. The CDR3 is 16 amino acids. J lost 5 bases, V lost 3 bases, and 12 bases had no gene match. Germline V lookup: CDR1 GTSNPN, CDR2 SVGIG (reference sequence). The CDR3 region is CAWRALGKQGTGELFF. Written as DNA, the CDR3 is TGTGCCTGGAGGGCCCTGGGGAAACAGGGGACCGGGGAGCTGTTTTTT. Full variable domain (remainder filled in from reference TRBV30 and TRBJ2-2): SQTIHQWPATLVQPVGSPLSLECTVEGTSNPNLYWYRQAAGRGLQLLFYSVGIGQISSEVPQNLSASRPQDRQFILSSKKLLLSDSGFYLCAWRALGKQGTGELFFGEGSRLTVL.

The chain has TRBV27 and TRBJ2-1, with 13 bases aligning to TRBD2. Germline V gene lookup returns CDR1 MNHEY and CDR2 SMNVEV (reference sequence). The CDR3 has 18 residues. The ends lost 4 bases at V and 0 bases at J; junction bases unmatched: 6. The CDR3 bases are TGTGCCAGCAGTTCGACTAGCGGGAGGTATAGCTCCTACAATGAGCAGTTCTTC. It codes for CASSSTSGRYSSYNEQFF.

The rearrangement links TRBV29-1 to TRBJ1-1; D possibly corresponds to TRBD1 (6 bases). Germline assignment: CDR1 SQVTM and CDR2 ANQGSEA. This CDR3 has 14 amino acids. V was clipped by 4 bases and J by 5 bases, with 17 bases between them. CDR3 amino acids: CSVATRGGITEAFF. CDR3 coding DNA: TGCAGCGTTGCGACGAGGGGGGGTATTACTGAAGCTTTCTTT. Filled out from reference TRBV29-1 and TRBJ1-1, the complete variable domain reads SAVISQKPSRDICQRGTSLTIQCQVDSQVTMMFWYRQQPGQSLTLIATANQGSEATYESGFVIDKFPISRPNLTFSTLTVSNMSPEDSSIYLCSVATRGGITEAFFGQGTRLTVV.

The V gene is TRBV5-6, the J gene TRBJ2-3; D gene ambiguous. This CDR3 region has 14 residues. V lost 6 bases and J 3 bases, leaving 14 bases between the germline ends. CDR1 SGHDT and CDR2 YYEEEE come from the germline V gene. DNA of the CDR3: TGTGCCAGCACAGGCTATTCCCTAACAGATACGCAGTATTTT. Translating it yields CASTGYSLTDTQYF.

The rearrangement uses TRBV18 and TRBJ2-3, with TRBD1 matching 8 bases. V shed 3 bases and J 7 bases; nucleotides not matched to a gene: 9. CDR1 KGHSH and CDR2 LQKENI come from the germline V gene. CDR3 size: 15 residues. This CDR3 is CASSPRTGRGYTQYF. In nucleotides, the CDR3 is TGTGCCAGCTCACCCCGGACAGGGCGCGGATATACGCAGTATTTT. Full variable domain (missing parts from reference TRBV18 and TRBJ2-3): NAGVMQNPRHLVRRRGQEARLRCSPMKGHSHVYWYRQLPEEGLKFMVYLQKENIIDESGMPKERFSAEFPKEGPSILRIQQVVRGDSAAYFCASSPRTGRGYTQYFGPGTRLTVL.

In its sample, this clone was seen once. The chain employs TRBV12-3 or TRBV12-4 and TRBJ2-3; perhaps TRBD1 as D (5 bases). The CDR3 runs to 13 residues. V lost 10 bases, J lost 0 bases, and 11 bases lay in between. The CDR3 spells CATSRASTDTQYF. CDR3 coding DNA: TGTGCCACCAGCAGGGCTAGCACAGATACGCAGTATTTT.

This rearrangement joins TRBV7-2 to TRBJ2-3; 7 bases line up with TRBD2. This CDR3 contains 16 residues. Germline values: CDR1 SGHTA, CDR2 FQGNSA. Trimming cost V 5 bases and J 0 bases; bases outside gene matches: 8. CDR3 nucleotide sequence: TGTGCCAGCAGCCCGGGGACTATAACTAGCACAGATACGCAGTATTTT. Residues: CASSPGTITSTDTQYF.

The genes are TRBV7-3 and TRBJ2-3; TRBD2 matches at 8 bases. The CDR3 loop spans 15 amino acids. The germline V gene encodes CDR1 SGHTA and CDR2 FQGTGA. V gave up 5 bases and J gave up 2 bases; unmatched junction bases: 6. The CDR3: CASSPLAGLTDTQYF. The CDR3 coding sequence is TGTGCCAGCAGCCCCTTAGCGGGGCTCACAGATACGCAGTATTTT.

This clone has a single count. The V call is TRBV6-1, the J call TRBJ1-1, with 8 positions matching TRBD1. From germline, CDR1 is MNHNS and CDR2 SASEGT. The V and J ends lost 2 bases and 4 bases, in that order; junction bases with no gene match: 0. The CDR3 totals 13 residues. The CDR3 nucleotides read TGTGCCAGCAGTGAACAGGGGGCCACTGAAGCTTTCTTT. Its translation: CASSEQGATEAFF.

This chain links TRBV12-2 with TRBJ2-3; the D call in the table, TRBD1, was not verified against the DNA. TRBV12-2 is reported as a pseudogene. The CDR3 covers 19 residues. The CDR3 sequence: CASRLECPSGKAGADTQYF. The CDR3 DNA follows: TGTGCAAGTCGCTTAGAATGCCCAAGCGGTAAGGCAGGGGCAGATACGCAGTATTTT.